This is a list of T cell receptor beta chains from one sample in a study of T cells in Graves' hyperthyroidism and ophthalmopathy. TCRdb re-analysed the multiplex PCR reads in MiXCR, keeping a single row per CDR3 protein. The table records hundreds of thousands of distinct CDR3 sequences, roughly a sixth of them present only once. Sequenced: blood. The receptor set was obtained from a woman aged 45-65 years with Graves' hyperthyroidism that later progressed to Graves' ophthalmopathy. Each CDR3 is given with its conserved first and last residue. D genes are given only for firm matches. Clone size is given for some rows only: seen once, a few or many times, or a class if the clone is expanded.

D	V	J	size	DNA	CDR3
.	TRBV10-1	TRBJ1-1	.	TGCGCCAGCAGTGGGGCCGGGAACACTGAAGCTTTCTTT	CASSGAGNTEAFF
.	TRBV18	TRBJ2-7	many	TGTGCCAGCTCACCACAGGCCGACGACTACTACGAGCAGTACTTC	CASSPQADDYYEQYF
.	TRBV4-1	TRBJ1-6	.	TGCGCCAGCAGCCAAGAAGAGGGGAGAGATTCACCCCTCCACTTT	CASSQEEGRDSPLHF
.	TRBV5-1	TRBJ1-6	many	TGCGCCAGCAGCTCTGACGGGGCCTCAAATTCACCCCTCCACTTT	CASSSDGASNSPLHF
.	TRBV9	TRBJ2-5	.	TGTGCCAGCAGCGTAGCTGGGGTAGAGACCCAGTACTTC	CASSVAGVETQYF
TRBD1	TRBV6-1	TRBJ2-5	many	TGTGCCAGCACCCCCCCGGGGACAGGGCGGGAGACCCAGTACTTC	CASTPPGTGRETQYF
.	TRBV11-2	TRBJ2-1	many	TGTGCCAGCAGCTTAGCTGGCAGGGCGGGTGAGCAGTTCTTC	CASSLAGRAGEQFF
.	TRBV10-3	TRBJ1-1	few	TGTGCCATTCGAGACGGAGGAAACACTGAAGCTTTCTTT	CAIRDGGNTEAFF
TRBD2	TRBV12-3/TRBV12-4	TRBJ2-2	once	TGTGCCAGCAGCCCTGGGGTTAGCGGGGCCCTCCGAGGAACCGGGGAGCTGTTTTTT	CASSPGVSGALRGTGELFF
.	TRBV15	TRBJ2-1	.	TGTGCCACCAGCAGAGACCCATCCAGGTACAATGAGCAGTTCTTC	CATSRDPSRYNEQFF
TRBD1	TRBV19	TRBJ1-2	.	TGTGCCAGTAGTACCACTGGGACAGTTCCGAACTATGGCTACACCTTC	CASSTTGTVPNYGYTF
.	TRBV11-2	TRBJ2-3	many	TGTGCCAGCAGCTTAGGCTTCAGCAGCACAGATACGCAGTATTTT	CASSLGFSSTDTQYF
.	TRBV20-1	TRBJ2-7	.	TGCAGTGCTAGAGACGTGACGGGACGTCCCTACGAGCAGTACTTC	CSARDVTGRPYEQYF
.	TRBV19	TRBJ2-5	.	TGTGCCAGTAGTAGTCGACGTTTCCAAGAGACCCAGTACTTC	CASSSRRFQETQYF
.	TRBV9	TRBJ2-3	.	TGTGCCAGCAGCGTAGATGCTAGCACAGATACGCAGTATTTT	CASSVDASTDTQYF
.	TRBV5-4	TRBJ2-1	many	TGTGCCAGCAGCCCCCGGGGGCCTTCAGGGATGGAGCAGTTCTTC	CASSPRGPSGMEQFF
.	TRBV3-1	TRBJ2-7	many	TGTGCCAGCAGCGCCCGTACCTACGAGCAGTACTTC	CASSARTYEQYF
TRBD2	TRBV10-1	TRBJ2-1	few	TGCGCCAGCAGTGGCTCGACTAGCGGGGCCTACAATGAGCAGTTCTTC	CASSGSTSGAYNEQFF
TRBD1	TRBV10-3	TRBJ1-1	.	TGTGCCATCAGTGAGAAGTCCGGGACAGGGGTCACTGAAGCTTTCTTT	CAISEKSGTGVTEAFF
.	TRBV7-8	TRBJ2-5	.	TGTGCCAGCTTGGATTTATGGGGGGCAAAAGAGACCCAGTACTTC	CASLDLWGAKETQYF
.	TRBV9	TRBJ1-1	.	TGTGCCAGCAGCGCATCATACGGGGCCCCTATGAACACTGAAGCTTTCTTT	CASSASYGAPMNTEAFF
.	TRBV10-3	TRBJ2-5	.	TGTGCCATCAGTGAGTCGAGAGTTGAAGAGACCCAGTACTTC	CAISESRVEETQYF
.	TRBV4-1	TRBJ1-2	.	TGCGCCAGCAGCCCCTTTCGGGGGCAGGACGGCTACACCTTC	CASSPFRGQDGYTF